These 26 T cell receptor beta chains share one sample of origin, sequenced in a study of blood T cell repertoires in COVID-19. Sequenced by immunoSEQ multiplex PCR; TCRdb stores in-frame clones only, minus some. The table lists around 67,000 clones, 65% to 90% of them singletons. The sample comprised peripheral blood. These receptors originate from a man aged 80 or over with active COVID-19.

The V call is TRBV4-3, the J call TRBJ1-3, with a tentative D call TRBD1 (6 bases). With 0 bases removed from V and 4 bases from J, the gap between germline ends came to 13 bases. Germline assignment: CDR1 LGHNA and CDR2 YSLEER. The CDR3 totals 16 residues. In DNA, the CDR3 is TGCGCCAGCAGCCAAGATAGGTACAGGGAGGGAAACACCATATATTTT. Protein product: CASSQDRYREGNTIYF.

As DNA, the CDR3 is TGCGCCAGCAGCCAAGGGGGTATGGGACTAGCGGGAACTCGCTCCTACAATGAGCAGTTCTTC. Residues: CASSQGGMGLAGTRSYNEQFF. This chain connects TRBV4-3 to TRBJ2-1; 13 nucleotides match TRBD2. Germline CDR1 and CDR2: LGHNA and YSLEER. CDR3 size: 21 residues. The ends lost 1 base at V and 0 bases at J; junction bases unmatched: 12.

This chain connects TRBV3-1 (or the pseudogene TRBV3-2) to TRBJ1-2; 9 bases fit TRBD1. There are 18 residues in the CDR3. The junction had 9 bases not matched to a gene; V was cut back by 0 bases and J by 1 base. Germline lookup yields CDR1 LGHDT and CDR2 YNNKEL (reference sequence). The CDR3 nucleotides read TGTGCCAGCAGCCAAGACTTTCCTGGGACAGGGTATAACTATGGCTACACCTTC. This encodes CASSQDFPGTGYNYGYTF.

CDR3 protein: CASSYRQGLNYGYTF. The CDR3 nucleotides read TGTGCCAGCAGTTACCGGCAGGGGCTTAACTATGGCTACACCTTC. V is TRBV6-2 or TRBV6-3 and J is TRBJ1-2, with D possibly TRBD1 on 6 matching bases. CDR1 is MNHEY and CDR2 is SVGEGT in the germline V gene. The CDR3 totals 15 residues. Trimming cost V 2 bases and J 1 base, with 11 bases left between them.

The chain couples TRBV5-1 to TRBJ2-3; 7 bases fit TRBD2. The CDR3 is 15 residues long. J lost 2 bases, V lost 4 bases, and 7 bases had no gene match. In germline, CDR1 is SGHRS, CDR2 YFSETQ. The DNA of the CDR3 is TGCGCCAGCAGCGCGTCCGGGACTACCACAGATACGCAGTATTTT. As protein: CASSASGTTTDTQYF.

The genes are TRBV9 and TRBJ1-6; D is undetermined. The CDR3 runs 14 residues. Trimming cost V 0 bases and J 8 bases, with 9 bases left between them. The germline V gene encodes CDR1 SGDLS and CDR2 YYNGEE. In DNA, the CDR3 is TGTGCCAGCAGCGTAGAATCAGTGGATTCACCCCTCCACTTT. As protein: CASSVESVDSPLHF. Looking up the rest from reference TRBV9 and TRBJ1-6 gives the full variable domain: DSGVTQTPKHLITATGQRVTLRCSPRSGDLSVYWYQQSLDQGLQFLIQYYNGEERAKGNILERFSAQQFPDLHSELNLSSLELGDSALYFCASSVESVDSPLHFGNGTRLTVT.

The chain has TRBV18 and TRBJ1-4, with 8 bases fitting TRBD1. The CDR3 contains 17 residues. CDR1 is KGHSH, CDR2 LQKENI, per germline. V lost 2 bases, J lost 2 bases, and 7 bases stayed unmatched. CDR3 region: CASSPVTGVSTNEKLFF. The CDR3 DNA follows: TGTGCCAGCTCACCAGTGACAGGGGTATCGACTAATGAAAAACTGTTTTTT. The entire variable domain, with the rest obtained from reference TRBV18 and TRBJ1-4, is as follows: NAGVMQNPRHLVRRRGQEARLRCSPMKGHSHVYWYRQLPEEGLKFMVYLQKENIIDESGMPKERFSAEFPKEGPSILRIQQVVRGDSAAYFCASSPVTGVSTNEKLFFGSGTQLSVL.

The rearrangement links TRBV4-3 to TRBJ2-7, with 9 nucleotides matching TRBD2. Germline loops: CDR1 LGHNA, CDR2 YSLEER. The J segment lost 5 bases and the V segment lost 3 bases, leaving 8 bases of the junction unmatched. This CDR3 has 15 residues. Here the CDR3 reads CASSQAGGPWDEQYF. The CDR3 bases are TGCGCCAGCAGCCAGGCGGGAGGGCCGTGGGACGAGCAGTACTTC.

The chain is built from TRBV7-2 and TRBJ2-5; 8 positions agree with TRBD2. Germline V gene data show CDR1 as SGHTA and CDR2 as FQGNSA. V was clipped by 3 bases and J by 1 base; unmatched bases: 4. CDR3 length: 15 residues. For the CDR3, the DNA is TGTGCCAGCAGCTTGTCCGGGGGGGTCCAAGAGACCCAGTACTTC. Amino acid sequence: CASSLSGGVQETQYF. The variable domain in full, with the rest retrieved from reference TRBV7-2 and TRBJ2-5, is GAGVSQSPSNKVTEKGKDVELRCDPISGHTALYWYRQSLGQGLEFLIYFQGNSAPDKSGLPSDRFSAERTGGSVSTLTIQRTQQEDSAVYLCASSLSGGVQETQYFGPGTRLLVL.

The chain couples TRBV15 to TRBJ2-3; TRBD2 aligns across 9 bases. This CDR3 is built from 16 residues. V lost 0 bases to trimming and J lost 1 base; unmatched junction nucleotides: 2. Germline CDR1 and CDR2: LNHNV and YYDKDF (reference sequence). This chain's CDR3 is CATSREIAGGTDTQYF. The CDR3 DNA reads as TGTGCCACCAGCAGAGAAATAGCGGGAGGCACAGATACGCAGTATTTT. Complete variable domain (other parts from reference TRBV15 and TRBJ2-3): DAMVIQNPRYQVTQFGKPVTLSCSQTLNHNVMYWYQQKSSQAPKLLFHYYDKDFNNEADTPDNFQSRRPNTSFCFLDIRSPGLGDTAMYLCATSREIAGGTDTQYFGPGTRLTVL.

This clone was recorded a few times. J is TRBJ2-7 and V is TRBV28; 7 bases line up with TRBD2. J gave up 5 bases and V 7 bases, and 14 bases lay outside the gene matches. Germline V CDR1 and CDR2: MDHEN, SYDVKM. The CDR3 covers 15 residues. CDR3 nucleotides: TGTGCCAGCATAGGCGGGAGAGCCTCCAGCGACGAGCAGTACTTC. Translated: CASIGGRASSDEQYF.

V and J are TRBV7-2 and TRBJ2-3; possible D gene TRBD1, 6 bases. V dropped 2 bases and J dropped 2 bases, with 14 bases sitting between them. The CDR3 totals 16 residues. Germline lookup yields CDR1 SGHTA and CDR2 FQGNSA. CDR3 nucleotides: TGTGCCAGCAGCTTACGGGCAGGGGATTCCACAGATACGCAGTATTTT. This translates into CASSLRAGDSTDTQYF.

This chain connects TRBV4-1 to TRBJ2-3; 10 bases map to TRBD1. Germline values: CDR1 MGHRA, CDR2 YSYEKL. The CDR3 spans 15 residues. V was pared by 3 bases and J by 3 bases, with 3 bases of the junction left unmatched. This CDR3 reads CASSHSGQGTDTQYF. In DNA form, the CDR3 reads TGCGCCAGCAGCCATTCGGGACAGGGGACAGATACGCAGTATTTT.

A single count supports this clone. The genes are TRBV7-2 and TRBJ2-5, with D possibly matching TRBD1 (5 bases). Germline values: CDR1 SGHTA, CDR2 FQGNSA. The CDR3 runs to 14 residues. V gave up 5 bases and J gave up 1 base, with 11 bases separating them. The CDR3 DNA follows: TGTGCCAGCAGCCCCTACAGGACCCAAGAGACCCAGTACTTC. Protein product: CASSPYRTQETQYF.

As DNA, the CDR3 is TGTGCCAGCAGTTACTTTGGGGGCCGAGGCGCAACTAATGAAAAACTGTTTTTT. This translates into CASSYFGGRGATNEKLFF. The J gene is TRBJ1-4, the V gene TRBV6-2 or TRBV6-3; TRBD1 might be the D (6 bases). Germline V lookup: CDR1 MNHEY, CDR2 SVGEGT. Trimming removed 1 base from V and 0 bases from J, with 15 bases in between. The CDR3 loop spans 18 amino acids.

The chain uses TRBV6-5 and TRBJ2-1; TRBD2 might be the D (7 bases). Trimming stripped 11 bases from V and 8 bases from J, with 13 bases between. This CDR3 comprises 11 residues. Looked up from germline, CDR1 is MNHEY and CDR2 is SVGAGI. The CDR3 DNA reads TGTGCCGGGGGGGCGTATTATGAGCAGTTCTTC. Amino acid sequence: CAGGAYYEQFF.

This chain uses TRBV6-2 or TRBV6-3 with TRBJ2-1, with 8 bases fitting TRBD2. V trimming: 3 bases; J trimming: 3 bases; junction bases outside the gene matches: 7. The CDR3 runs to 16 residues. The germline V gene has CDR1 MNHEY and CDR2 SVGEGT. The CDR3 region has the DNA TGTGCCAGCAGTTATCAGGGACTAGGGAACTACAATGAGCAGTTCTTC. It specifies CASSYQGLGNYNEQFF.

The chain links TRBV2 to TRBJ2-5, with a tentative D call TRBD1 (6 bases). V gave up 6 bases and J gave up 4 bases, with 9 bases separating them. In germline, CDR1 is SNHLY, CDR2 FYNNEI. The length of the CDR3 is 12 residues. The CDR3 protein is CASRGQIETQYF. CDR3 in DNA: TGTGCCAGCAGAGGACAGATAGAGACCCAGTACTTC.

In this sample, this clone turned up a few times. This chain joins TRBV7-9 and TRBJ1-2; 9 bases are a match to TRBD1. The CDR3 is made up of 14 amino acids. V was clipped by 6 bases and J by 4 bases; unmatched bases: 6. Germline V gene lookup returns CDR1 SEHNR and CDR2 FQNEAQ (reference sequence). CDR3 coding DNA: TGTGCCAGCAGTAACCGGGACAGGGTCTATGGCTACACCTTC. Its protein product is CASSNRDRVYGYTF.

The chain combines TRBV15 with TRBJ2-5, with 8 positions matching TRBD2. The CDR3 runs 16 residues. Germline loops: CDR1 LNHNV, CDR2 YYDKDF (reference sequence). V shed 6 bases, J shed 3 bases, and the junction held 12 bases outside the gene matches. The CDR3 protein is CATREGAGVGKETQYF. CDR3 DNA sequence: TGTGCCACCAGAGAGGGAGCGGGAGTGGGGAAAGAGACCCAGTACTTC.

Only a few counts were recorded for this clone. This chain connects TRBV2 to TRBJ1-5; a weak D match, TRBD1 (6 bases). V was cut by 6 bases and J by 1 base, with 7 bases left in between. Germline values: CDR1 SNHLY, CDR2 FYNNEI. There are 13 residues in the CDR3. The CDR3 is CASRGTSNQPQHF. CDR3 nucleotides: TGTGCCAGCAGGGGGACAAGCAATCAGCCCCAGCATTTT.

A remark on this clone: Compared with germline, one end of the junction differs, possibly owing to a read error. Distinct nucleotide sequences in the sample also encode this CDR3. The chain's CDR3 is CASSPERQGLNHEQYF. The DNA of the CDR3 is TGCGCCAGCAGCCCGGAAAGACAGGGCCTGAACCACGAGCAGTATTTC. The chain joins TRBV4-3 to TRBJ2-7; 7 nucleotides match TRBD1. The V gene's germline CDR1 is LGHNA and CDR2 YSLEER. CDR3 length: 16 residues.

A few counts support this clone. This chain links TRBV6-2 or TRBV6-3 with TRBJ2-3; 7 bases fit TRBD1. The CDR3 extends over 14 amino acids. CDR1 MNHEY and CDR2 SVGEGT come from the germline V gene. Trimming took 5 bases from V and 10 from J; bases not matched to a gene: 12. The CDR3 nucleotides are TGTGCCAGCAGTCTCTCCCCCAGACAGGGTTCGCAGTATTTT. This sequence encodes CASSLSPRQGSQYF.

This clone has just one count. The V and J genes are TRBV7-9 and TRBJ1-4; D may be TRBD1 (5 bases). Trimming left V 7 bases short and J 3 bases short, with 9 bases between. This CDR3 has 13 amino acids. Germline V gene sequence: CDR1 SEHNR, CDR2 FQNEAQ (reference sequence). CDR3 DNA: TGTGCCAGCACGGGGCGGGCTAATGAAAAACTGTTTTTT. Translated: CASTGRANEKLFF. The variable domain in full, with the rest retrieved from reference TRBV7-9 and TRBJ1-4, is DTGVSQNPRHKITKRGQNVTFRCDPISEHNRLYWYRQTLGQGPEFLTYFQNEAQLEKSRLLSDRFSAERPKGSFSTLEIQRTEQGDSAMYLCASTGRANEKLFFGSGTQLSVL.

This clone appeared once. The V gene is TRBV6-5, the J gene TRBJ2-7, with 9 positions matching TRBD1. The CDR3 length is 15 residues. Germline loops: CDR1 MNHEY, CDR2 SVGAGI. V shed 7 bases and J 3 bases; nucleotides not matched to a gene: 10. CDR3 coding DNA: TGTGCCAGCACTCCCTCCGGGACAGGGCGCTACGAGCAGTACTTC. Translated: CASTPSGTGRYEQYF.

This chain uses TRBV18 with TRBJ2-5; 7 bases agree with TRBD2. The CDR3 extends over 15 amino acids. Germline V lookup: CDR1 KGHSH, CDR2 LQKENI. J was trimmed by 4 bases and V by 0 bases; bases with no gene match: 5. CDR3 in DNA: TGTGCCAGCTCACCACCCCGCGGGGGTCCAGAGACCCAGTACTTC. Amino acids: CASSPPRGGPETQYF.